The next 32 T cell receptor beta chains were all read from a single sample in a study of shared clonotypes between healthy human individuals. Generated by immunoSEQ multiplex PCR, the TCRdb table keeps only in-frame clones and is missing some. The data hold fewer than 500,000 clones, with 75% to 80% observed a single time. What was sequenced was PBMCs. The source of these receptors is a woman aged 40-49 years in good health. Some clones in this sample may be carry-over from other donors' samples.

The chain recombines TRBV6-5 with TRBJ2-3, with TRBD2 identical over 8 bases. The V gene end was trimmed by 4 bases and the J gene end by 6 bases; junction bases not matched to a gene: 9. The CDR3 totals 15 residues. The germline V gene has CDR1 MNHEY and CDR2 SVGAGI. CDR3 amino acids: CASSLNGRALDTQYF. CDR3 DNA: TGTGCCAGCAGTTTGAACGGGAGGGCCCTTGATACGCAGTATTTT.

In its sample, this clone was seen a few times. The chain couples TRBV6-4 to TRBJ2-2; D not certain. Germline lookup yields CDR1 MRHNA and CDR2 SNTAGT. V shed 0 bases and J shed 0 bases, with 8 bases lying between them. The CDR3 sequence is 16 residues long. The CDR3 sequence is CASSDSGRANTGELFF. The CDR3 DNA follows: TGTGCCAGCAGTGACTCGGGCCGGGCGAACACCGGGGAGCTGTTTTTT.

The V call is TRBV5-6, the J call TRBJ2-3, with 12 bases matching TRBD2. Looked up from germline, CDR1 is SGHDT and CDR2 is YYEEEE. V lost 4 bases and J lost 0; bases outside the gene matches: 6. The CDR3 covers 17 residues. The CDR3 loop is CASSLRTSGTSTDTQYF. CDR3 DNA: TGTGCCAGCAGCCTTAGGACTAGCGGGACTAGCACAGATACGCAGTATTTT.

The CDR3 sequence is CASSPASAGTGELFF. CDR3 nucleotide sequence: TGTGCCAGCAGCCCCGCATCGGCGGGGACCGGGGAGCTGTTTTTT. V and J are TRBV7-2 and TRBJ2-2; D perhaps matches TRBD2 (6 bases). This CDR3 spans 15 amino acids. Germline CDR1 SGHTA, CDR2 FQGNSA. Between the trimmed V and J ends, which lost 5 bases and 5 bases, there was a span of 15 bases.

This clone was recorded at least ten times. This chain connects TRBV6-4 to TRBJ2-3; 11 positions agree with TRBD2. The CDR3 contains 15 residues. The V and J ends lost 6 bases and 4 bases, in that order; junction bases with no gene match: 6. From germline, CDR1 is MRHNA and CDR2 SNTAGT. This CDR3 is CASSSTSGRADTQYF. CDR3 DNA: TGTGCCAGCAGCTCCACTAGCGGGAGAGCAGATACGCAGTATTTT.

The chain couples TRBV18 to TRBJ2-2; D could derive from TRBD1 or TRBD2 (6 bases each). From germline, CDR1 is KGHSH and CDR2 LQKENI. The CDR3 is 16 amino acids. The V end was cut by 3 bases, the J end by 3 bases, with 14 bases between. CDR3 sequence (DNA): TGTGCCAGCTCACCCCTACAGGGAGGCGACACCGGGGAGCTGTTTTTT. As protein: CASSPLQGGDTGELFF.

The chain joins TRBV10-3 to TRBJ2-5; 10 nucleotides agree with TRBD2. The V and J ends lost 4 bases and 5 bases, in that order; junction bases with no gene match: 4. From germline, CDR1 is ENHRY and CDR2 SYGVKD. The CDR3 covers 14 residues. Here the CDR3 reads CAISASSGSETQYF. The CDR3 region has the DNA TGTGCCATCAGTGCGTCTAGCGGGAGTGAGACCCAGTACTTC.

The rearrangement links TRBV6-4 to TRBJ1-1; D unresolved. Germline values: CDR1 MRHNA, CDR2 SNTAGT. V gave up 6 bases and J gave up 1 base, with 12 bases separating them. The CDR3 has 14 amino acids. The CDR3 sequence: CASRNFARNTEAFF. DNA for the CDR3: TGTGCCAGCAGAAATTTTGCTAGGAACACTGAAGCTTTCTTT.

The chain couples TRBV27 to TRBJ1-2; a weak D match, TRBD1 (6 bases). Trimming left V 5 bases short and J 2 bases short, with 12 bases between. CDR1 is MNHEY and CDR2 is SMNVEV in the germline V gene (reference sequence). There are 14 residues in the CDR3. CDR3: CASSVARGNYGYTF. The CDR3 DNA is TGTGCCAGCAGTGTAGCTAGGGGGAACTATGGCTACACCTTC.

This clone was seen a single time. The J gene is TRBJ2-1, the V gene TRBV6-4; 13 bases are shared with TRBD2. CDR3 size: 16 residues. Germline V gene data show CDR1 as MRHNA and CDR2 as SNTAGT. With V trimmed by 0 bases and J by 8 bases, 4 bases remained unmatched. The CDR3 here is CASSDSGLAGPDEQFF. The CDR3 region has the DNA TGTGCCAGCAGTGACTCGGGACTAGCGGGACCGGATGAGCAGTTCTTC.

The CDR3 protein is CASSSQGPSTDTQYF. The CDR3, as DNA: TGCGCCAGCAGCTCGCAGGGGCCTAGCACAGATACGCAGTATTTT. This sequence joins TRBV5-1 and TRBJ2-3, with D possibly TRBD1 on 6 matching bases. In germline, CDR1 is SGHRS, CDR2 YFSETQ. The V end lost 3 bases, the J end lost 0 bases, and 11 bases lay between the germline ends. This CDR3 has 15 residues.

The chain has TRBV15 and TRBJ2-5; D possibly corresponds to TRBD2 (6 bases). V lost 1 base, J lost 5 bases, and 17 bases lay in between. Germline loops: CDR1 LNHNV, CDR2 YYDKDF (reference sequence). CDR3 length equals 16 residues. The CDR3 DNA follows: TGTGCCACCAGCAGAGTGTCGGGAGACCGCCGGGAGACCCAGTACTTC. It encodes CATSRVSGDRRETQYF.

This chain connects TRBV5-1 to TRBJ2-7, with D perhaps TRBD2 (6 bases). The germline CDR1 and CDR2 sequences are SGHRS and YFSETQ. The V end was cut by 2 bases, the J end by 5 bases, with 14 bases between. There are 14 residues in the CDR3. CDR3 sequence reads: CASSLASGSNEQYF. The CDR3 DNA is TGCGCCAGCAGCTTAGCCAGCGGGTCCAACGAGCAGTACTTC.

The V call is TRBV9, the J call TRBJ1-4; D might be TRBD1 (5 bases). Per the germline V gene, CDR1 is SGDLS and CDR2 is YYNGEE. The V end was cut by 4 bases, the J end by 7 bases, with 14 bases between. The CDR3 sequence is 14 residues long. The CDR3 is CASSLSGGGEKLFF. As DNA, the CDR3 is TGTGCCAGCAGCCTGTCGGGGGGAGGTGAAAAACTGTTTTTT.

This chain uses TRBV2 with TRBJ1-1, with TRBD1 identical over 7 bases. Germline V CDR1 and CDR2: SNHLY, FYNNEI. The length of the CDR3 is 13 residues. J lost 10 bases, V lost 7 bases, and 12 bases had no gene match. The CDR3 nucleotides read TGTGCCAGCACTTCATTCGACAGGGAGCGAGCTTTCTTT. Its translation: CASTSFDRERAFF.

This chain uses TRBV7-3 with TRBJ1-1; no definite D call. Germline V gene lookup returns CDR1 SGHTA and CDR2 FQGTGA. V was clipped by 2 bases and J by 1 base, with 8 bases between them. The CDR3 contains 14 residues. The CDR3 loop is CASSLAGKNTEAFF. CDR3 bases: TGTGCCAGCAGCTTAGCGGGGAAGAACACTGAAGCTTTCTTT. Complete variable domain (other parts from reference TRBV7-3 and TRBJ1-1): GAGVSQTPSNKVTEKGKYVELRCDPISGHTALYWYRQSLGQGPEFLIYFQGTGAADDSGLPNDRFFAVRPEGSVSTLKIQRTERGDSAVYLCASSLAGKNTEAFFGQGTRLTVV.

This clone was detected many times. The CDR3 region is CASSPQVGWGNNEQFF. CDR3 nucleotide sequence: TGTGCCAGCAGCCCTCAAGTGGGGTGGGGCAACAATGAGCAGTTCTTC. The genes are TRBV7-2 and TRBJ2-1; D might be TRBD1 (5 bases). In germline, CDR1 is SGHTA, CDR2 FQGNSA. CDR3 length: 16 residues. V lost 5 bases to trimming and J lost 5 bases, with 19 bases between them. The full variable domain, rest sourced from reference TRBV7-2 and TRBJ2-1, is GAGVSQSPSNKVTEKGKDVELRCDPISGHTALYWYRQSLGQGLEFLIYFQGNSAPDKSGLPSDRFSAERTGGSVSTLTIQRTQQEDSAVYLCASSPQVGWGNNEQFFGPGTRLTVL.

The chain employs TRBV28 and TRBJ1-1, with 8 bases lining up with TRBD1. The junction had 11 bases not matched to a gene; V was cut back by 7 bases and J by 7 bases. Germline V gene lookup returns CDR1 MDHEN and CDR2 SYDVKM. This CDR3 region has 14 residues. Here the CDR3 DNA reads TGTGCCAGCACCTCTAGGACAGGGCATAATGAAGCTTTCTTT. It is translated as CASTSRTGHNEAFF.

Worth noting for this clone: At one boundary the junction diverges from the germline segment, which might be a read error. For the CDR3, the DNA is TGCGCCAGCAGCCAAGTTGGGACACGGAACTACGGCTACACCTTC. Protein: CASSQVGTRNYGYTF. The chain joins TRBV4-3 to TRBJ1-2; D is possibly TRBD1 (6 bases). The CDR3 is 15 amino acids. Germline CDR1 reads LGHNA; CDR2 reads YSLEER.

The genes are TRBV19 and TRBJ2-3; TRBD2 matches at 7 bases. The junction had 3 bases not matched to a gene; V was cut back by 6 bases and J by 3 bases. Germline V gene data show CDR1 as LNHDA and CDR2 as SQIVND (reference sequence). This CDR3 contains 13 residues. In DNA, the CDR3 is TGTGCCAGTAGAAGCGGGGTGACAGATACGCAGTATTTT. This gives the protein CASRSGVTDTQYF.

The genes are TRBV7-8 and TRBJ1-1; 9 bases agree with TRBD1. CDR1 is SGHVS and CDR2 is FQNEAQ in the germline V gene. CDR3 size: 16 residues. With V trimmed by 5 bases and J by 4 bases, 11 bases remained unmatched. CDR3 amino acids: CASSLDRGAVLTEAFF. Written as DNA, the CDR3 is TGTGCCAGCAGCCTCGACAGGGGGGCTGTTCTCACTGAAGCTTTCTTT.

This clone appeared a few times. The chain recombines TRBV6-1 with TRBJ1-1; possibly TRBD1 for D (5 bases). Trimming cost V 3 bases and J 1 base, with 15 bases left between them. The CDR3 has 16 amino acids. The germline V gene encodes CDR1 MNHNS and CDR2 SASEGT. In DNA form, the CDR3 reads TGTGCCAGCAGTGATGGCGGGGCGAGTCGGAACACTGAAGCTTTCTTT. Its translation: CASSDGGASRNTEAFF.

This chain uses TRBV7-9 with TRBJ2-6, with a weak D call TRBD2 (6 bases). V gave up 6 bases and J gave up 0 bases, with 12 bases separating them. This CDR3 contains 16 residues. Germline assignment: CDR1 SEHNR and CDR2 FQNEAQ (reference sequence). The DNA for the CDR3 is TGTGCCAGCAGGCCGGGGACTGCCTCTGGGGCCAACGTCCTGACTTTC. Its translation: CASRPGTASGANVLTF.

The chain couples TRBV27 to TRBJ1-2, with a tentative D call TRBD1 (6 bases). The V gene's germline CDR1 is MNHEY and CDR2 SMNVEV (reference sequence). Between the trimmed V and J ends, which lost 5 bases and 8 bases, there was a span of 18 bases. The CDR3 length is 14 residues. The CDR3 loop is CASSVTGRGGGYTF. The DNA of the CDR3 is TGTGCCAGCAGTGTAACAGGGAGAGGAGGCGGCTACACCTTC.

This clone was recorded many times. The CDR3 DNA follows: TGTGCCAGCAGCCCATTTAGCGGGAGGGCCCAAGATACGCAGTATTTT. It translates to CASSPFSGRAQDTQYF. V is TRBV7-2 and J is TRBJ2-3, with 11 nucleotides matching TRBD2. The CDR3 has 16 residues. V shed 5 bases, J shed 5 bases, and the junction held 9 bases outside the gene matches. Germline CDR1 is SGHTA and CDR2 is FQGNSA.

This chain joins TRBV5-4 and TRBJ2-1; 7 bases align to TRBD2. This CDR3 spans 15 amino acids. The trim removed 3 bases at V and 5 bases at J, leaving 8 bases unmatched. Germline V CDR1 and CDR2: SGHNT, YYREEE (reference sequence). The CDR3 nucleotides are TGTGCCAGCAGCTCACCCCCGGGGAGGGACAATGAGCAGTTCTTC. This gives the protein CASSSPPGRDNEQFF. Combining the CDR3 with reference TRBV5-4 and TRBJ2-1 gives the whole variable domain ETGVTQSPTHLIKTRGQQVTLRCSSQSGHNTVSWYQQALGQGPQFIFQYYREEENGRGNFPPRFSGLQFPNYSSELNVNALELDDSALYLCASSSPPGRDNEQFFGPGTRLTVL.

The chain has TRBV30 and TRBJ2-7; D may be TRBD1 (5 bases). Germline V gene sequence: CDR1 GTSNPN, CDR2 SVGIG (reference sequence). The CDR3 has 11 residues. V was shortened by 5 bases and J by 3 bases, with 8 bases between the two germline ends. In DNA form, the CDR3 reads TGTGCCTGGGGTGACAGCTACGAGCAGTACTTC. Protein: CAWGDSYEQYF. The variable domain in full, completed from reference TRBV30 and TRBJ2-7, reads SQTIHQWPATLVQPVGSPLSLECTVEGTSNPNLYWYRQAAGRGLQLLFYSVGIGQISSEVPQNLSASRPQDRQFILSSKKLLLSDSGFYLCAWGDSYEQYFGPGTRLTVT.

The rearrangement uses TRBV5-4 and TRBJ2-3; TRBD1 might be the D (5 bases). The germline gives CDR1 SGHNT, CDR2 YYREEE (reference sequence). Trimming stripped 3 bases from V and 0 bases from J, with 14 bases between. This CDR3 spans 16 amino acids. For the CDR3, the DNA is TGTGCCAGCAGCTGGGGCGGACGGGCCAGCACAGATACGCAGTATTTT. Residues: CASSWGGRASTDTQYF.

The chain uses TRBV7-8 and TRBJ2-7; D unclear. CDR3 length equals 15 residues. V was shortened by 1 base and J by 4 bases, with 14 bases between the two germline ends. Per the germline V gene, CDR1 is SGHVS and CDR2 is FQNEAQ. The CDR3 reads CASSLVTVLLYEQYF. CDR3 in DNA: TGTGCCAGCAGCTTAGTTACAGTACTACTTTACGAGCAGTACTTC.

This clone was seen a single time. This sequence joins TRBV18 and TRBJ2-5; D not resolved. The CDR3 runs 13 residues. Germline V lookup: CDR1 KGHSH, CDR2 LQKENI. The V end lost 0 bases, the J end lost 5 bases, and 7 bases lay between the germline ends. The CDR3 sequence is CASSPPSTETQYF. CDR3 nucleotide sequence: TGTGCCAGCTCACCACCTAGCACCGAGACCCAGTACTTC.

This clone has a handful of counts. This CDR3 reads CASSLDLAATRNEQFF. The CDR3 region has the DNA TGTGCCAGCAGCTTAGATCTAGCGGCCACGAGGAATGAGCAGTTCTTC. The rearrangement uses TRBV7-9 and TRBJ2-1, with TRBD2 matching over 7 bases. CDR1 is SEHNR, CDR2 FQNEAQ, per germline (reference sequence). The CDR3 runs 16 residues. Germline trimming cut 1 base from V and 7 bases from J; bases unmatched to any gene: 10. The whole variable domain, filled in from reference TRBV7-9 and TRBJ2-1, reads DTGVSQNPRHKITKRGQNVTFRCDPISEHNRLYWYRQTLGQGPEFLTYFQNEAQLEKSRLLSDRFSAERPKGSFSTLEIQRTEQGDSAMYLCASSLDLAATRNEQFFGPGTRLTVL.

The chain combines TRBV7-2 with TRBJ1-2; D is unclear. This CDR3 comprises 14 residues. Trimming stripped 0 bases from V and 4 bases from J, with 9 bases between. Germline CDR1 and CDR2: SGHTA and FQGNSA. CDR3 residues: CASSLAARIYGYTF. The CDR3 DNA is TGTGCCAGCAGCTTAGCGGCACGGATCTATGGCTACACCTTC.